The entry below gives a single TCR beta chain sequence along with its context. The sample originates from a study of T cells in localized non-small cell lung cancer. Clones were read by immunoSEQ multiplex PCR, and TCRdb kept only the in-frame ones, dropping some. In the table there are 30,000 to 40,000 clones, 90% of which are singletons. The germline V gene has CDR1 SGHTA and CDR2 FQGNSA. V was shortened by 5 bases and J by 0 bases, with 8 bases between the two germline ends. This CDR3 has 14 amino acids. The receptor comes from a man aged 40 to 69 with stage I lung adenocarcinoma. The rearrangement links TRBV7-2 to TRBJ1-5; the D is unclear. Sequencing used peripheral blood, obtained before any cancer treatment. CDR3 sequence reads: CASSPQNSNQPQHF. The CDR3 DNA sequence: TGTGCCAGCAGCCCCCAGAATAGCAATCAGCCCCAGCATTTT.